This T cell receptor (beta chain) was retrieved from a study of long-term antiretroviral therapy in people with HIV. Survey-level immunoSEQ v3.0 assays were run. Sequencing was designed to cover about 35,000-50,000 T-cell genomes in each sample. Only in-frame clones appear in the TCRdb table, and some are missing; sequencing was by immunoSEQ multiplex PCR. The sample lists around 20,000 clones, around four fifths occurring once. The J segment lost 10 bases and the V segment lost 2 bases, leaving 7 bases of the junction unmatched. Germline values: CDR1 MGHRA, CDR2 YSYEKL. CDR3 size: 14 residues. The clonotype comes from a man between 18 and 35 years old with HIV. The input for sequencing was unsorted PBMCs, taken around 4 years after starting antiretroviral therapy. The V and J genes are TRBV4-1 and TRBJ2-1; 8 bases fit TRBD2. CDR3: CASSQIRGGGEQFF. The CDR3 nucleotides read TGCGCCAGCAGCCAAATCCGGGGGGGCGGGGAGCAGTTCTTC.